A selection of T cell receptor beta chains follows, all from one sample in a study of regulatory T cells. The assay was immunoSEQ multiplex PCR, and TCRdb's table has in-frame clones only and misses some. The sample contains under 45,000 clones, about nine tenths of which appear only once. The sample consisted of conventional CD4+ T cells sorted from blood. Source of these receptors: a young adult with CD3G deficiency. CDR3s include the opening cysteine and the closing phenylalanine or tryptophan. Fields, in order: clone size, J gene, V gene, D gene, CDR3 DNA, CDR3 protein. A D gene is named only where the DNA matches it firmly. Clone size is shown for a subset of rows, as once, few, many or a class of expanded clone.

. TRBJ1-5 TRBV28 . TGTGCCAGCAGTTTTGGGGGGCTTCAGCCCCAGCATTTT CASSFGGLQPQHF
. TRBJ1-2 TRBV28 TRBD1 TGTGCCAGCAGTTCAGGGGGGGCGGTCGGCTACACCTTC CASSSGGAVGYTF
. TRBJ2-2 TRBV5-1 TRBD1 TGCGCCAGCACCCAGGGACAGCACACCGGGGAGCTGTTTTTT CASTQGQHTGELFF
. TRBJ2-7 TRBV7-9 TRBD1 TGTGCCAGCAGCGCGGGGACAGGGTCCGCCTACGAGCAGTACTTC CASSAGTGSAYEQYF
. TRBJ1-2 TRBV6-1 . TGTGCCAGCAGTGAAGGGCCTAAGGAGGGCTACACCTTC CASSEGPKEGYTF
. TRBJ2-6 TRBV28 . TGTGCCAGCTCAGTGGGGGGCGCGTCCGGGGCCAACGTCCTGACTTTC CASSVGGASGANVLTF
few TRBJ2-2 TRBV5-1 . TGCGCCAGCAGCTTGCGTAGCGCGAGAACCGGGGAGCTGTTTTTT CASSLRSARTGELFF
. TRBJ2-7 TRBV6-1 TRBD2 TGTGCCAGCAGTGAGGGGACCCGGGGAGGGCGGCTGGCCTACGAGCAGTACTTC CASSEGTRGGRLAYEQYF
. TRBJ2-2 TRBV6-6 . TGTGCCAGCAGTCAGGGTTTGGCCGGGGAGCTGTTTTTT CASSQGLAGELFF
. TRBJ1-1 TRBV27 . TGTGCCAGCAGAGGCTTCGGGGGGGCAGGGATGGCTTTCTTT CASRGFGGAGMAFF
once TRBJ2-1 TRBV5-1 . TGCGCCAGCAGTTTAGACGGGAGCGAGCTATTTGGAGGTGAGCAGTTCTTC CASSLDGSELFGGEQFF
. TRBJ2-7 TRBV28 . TGTGCCAGCAGTTTTGGCGGACATCGCTCCTACGAGCAGTACTTC CASSFGGHRSYEQYF
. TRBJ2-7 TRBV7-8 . TGTGCCAGCAGCTTTAATAGGGGCTACGAGCAGTACTTC CASSFNRGYEQYF
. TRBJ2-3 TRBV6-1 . TGTGCCAGCAGAGCGGGACAGGTGGGGGGTACGCAGTATTTT CASRAGQVGGTQYF
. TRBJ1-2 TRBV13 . TGTGCCAGCAGCTCCGGGCCGGGAGGCGGCTACACCTTC CASSSGPGGGYTF
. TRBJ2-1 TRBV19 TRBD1 TGTGCCAGTAGTATCGGGACAGGGTTCAATGAGCAGTTCTTC CASSIGTGFNEQFF
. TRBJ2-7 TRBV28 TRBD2 TGTGCCAGCAGTTCGACGGCCGGGACTAGTTTCTTCGAGCAGTACTTC CASSSTAGTSFFEQYF
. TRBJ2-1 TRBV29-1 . TGCAGCGTTTGGACAGTCTACAATGAGCAGTTCTTC CSVWTVYNEQFF
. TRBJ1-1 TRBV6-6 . TGTGCCAGCAAGGGGTTTCCTCCGAACACTGAAGCTTTCTTT CASKGFPPNTEAFF
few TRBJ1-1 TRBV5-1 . TGCGCCAGCAGCTTGGATATGGGCGGGAACACTGAAGCTTTCTTT CASSLDMGGNTEAFF
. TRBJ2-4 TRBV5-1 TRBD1 TGCGCCAGCAGCTTCGGGACAGGCAAAAACATTCAGTACTTC CASSFGTGKNIQYF
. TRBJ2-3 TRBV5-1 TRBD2 TGCGCCAGCAGCTTGGCAGGAACTAGCGGGAGCACAGATACGCAGTATTTT CASSLAGTSGSTDTQYF
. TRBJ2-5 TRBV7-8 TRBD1 TGTGCCAGCAGCCCGGGACAGTGGGAGACCCAGTACTTC CASSPGQWETQYF
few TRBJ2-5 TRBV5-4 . TGTGCCAGCAGCTTCACAGGGTCCGGGGCAGGGACCCAGTACTTC CASSFTGSGAGTQYF
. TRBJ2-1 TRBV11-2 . TGTGCCAGCAGCTTAGGCGGTCAGGATGAGCAGTTCTTC CASSLGGQDEQFF
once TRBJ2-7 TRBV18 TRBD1 TGTGCCAGCTCACGTTTGCCGGGACAGGGGGCCCGGGAGCAGTACTTC CASSRLPGQGAREQYF
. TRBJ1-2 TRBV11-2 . TGTGCCAGCAGCCTATCAGGGGTTTCGGTGCGGGGCTACACCTTC CASSLSGVSVRGYTF
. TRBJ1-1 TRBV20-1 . TGCAGTGCGTCAGCCGGGAGAGCTTTCTTT CSASAGRAFF
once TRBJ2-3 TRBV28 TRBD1 TGTGCCAGCAGTTTGGACCCACCGGGACAGGGGCTGGATACGCAGTATTTT CASSLDPPGQGLDTQYF
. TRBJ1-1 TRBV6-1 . TGTGCCAGCAGTGAACGGACAGCTACGACTGAAGCTTTCTTT CASSERTATTEAFF
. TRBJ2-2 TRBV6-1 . TGTGCCAGCAGCCAGTTGAACACCGGGGAGCTGTTTTTT CASSQLNTGELFF
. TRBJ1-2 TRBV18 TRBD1 TGTGCCAGCTCACCACGGGACAGGGCCTATGGCTACACCTTC CASSPRDRAYGYTF
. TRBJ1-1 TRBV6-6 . TGTGCCAGCAGTTACTCGAAGACTGAAGCTTTCTTT CASSYSKTEAFF
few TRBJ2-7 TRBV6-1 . TGTGCCAGCAGTGCCCGGGCCTACGAGCAGTACTTC CASSARAYEQYF
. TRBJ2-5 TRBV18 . TGTGCCAGCTCACCACCGGAAGGGACCCAGTACTTC CASSPPEGTQYF
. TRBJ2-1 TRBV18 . TGTGCCAGCTCACCCCGGGGGTACGAGCAGTTCTTC CASSPRGYEQFF
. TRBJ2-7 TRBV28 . TGTGCCAGCAGTCCCCAACAGACCTACGAGCAGTACTTC CASSPQQTYEQYF
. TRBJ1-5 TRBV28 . TGTGCCAGCAGTTTAACCGAGGGGCCCCAGCATTTT CASSLTEGPQHF
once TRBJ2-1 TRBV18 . TGTGCCAGCTCACCACCGAACGACCGAAAGCAGTTCTTC CASSPPNDRKQFF
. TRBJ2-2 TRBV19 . TGTGCCAGTAGTGTCAACCGGCCGAACACCGGGGAGCTGTTTTTT CASSVNRPNTGELFF
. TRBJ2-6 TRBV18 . TGTGCCAGCTCCGAGAGTCCTGGGGCCAACGTCCTGACTTTC CASSESPGANVLTF
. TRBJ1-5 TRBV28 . TGTGCCAGCAGTCTCGGAGGCCGGGGGCGAAGAGGGCCCCAGCATTTT CASSLGGRGRRGPQHF
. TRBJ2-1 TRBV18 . TGTGCCAGCTCACCAGGGGGTAACAATGAGCAGTTCTTC CASSPGGNNEQFF
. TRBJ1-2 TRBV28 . TGTGCCAGCAGTTTCGGGGAAGAAACTAACTATGGCTACACCTTC CASSFGEETNYGYTF
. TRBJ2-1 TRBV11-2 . TGTGCCAGCAGCTTAGGCCCGGGGGCGGTTGAGCAGTTCTTC CASSLGPGAVEQFF
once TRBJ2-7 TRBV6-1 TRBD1 TGTGCCAGCAGCTCCGGACAGGTCAAGGACGAGCAGTACTTC CASSSGQVKDEQYF
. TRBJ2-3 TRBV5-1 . TGCGCCAGCAGCTTGGGGGCTGCTGGACCCGATACGCAGTATTTT CASSLGAAGPDTQYF
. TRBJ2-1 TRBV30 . TGTGCCTGGAGTAAAGAGGGGACCTACAATGAGCAGTTCTTC CAWSKEGTYNEQFF
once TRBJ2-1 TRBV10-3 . TGTGCCATCGGCCGGGACACCTACAATGAGCAGTTCTTC CAIGRDTYNEQFF
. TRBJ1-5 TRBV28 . TGTGCCAGCAGTTTGGGACGACGACTTAGCAATCAGCCCCAGCATTTT CASSLGRRLSNQPQHF
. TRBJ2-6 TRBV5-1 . TGCGCCAGCAGACCTACTGGGGTTGCTGGGGCCAACGTCCTGACTTTC CASRPTGVAGANVLTF
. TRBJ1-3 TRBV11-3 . TGTGCCAGCAGCTTAGGGACACTCTCTGGAAACACCATATATTTT CASSLGTLSGNTIYF
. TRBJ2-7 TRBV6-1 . TGTGCCAGCAGTGCCATACCGGGAACTCAAGAGCAGTACTTC CASSAIPGTQEQYF
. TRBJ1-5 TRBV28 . TGTGCCAGCAGTTTCCTCAATCAGCCCCAGCATTTT CASSFLNQPQHF
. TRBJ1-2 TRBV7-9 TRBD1 TGTGCCAGCAGCCCAATGAGGACAGGGGACTATGGCTACACCTTC CASSPMRTGDYGYTF